This is a list of T cell receptor beta chains from one sample in a study of beta chain features in type 1 diabetes. The repertoire was sequenced with immunoSEQ multiplex PCR; TCRdb's copy has only in-frame clones and lacks some. The sample gives roughly 260,000 clones, 9.5% to 13% of which show up once; around 0.018% is in the top ten. The material sequenced was naive CD4+ T cells from blood. Receptor source: a man under 40 with type 1 diabetes. The CDR3 runs from the conserved cysteine through the conserved F or W. D genes are given only for firm matches. Clone size is not always given. Where it is, it says once, few, many or a class for expanded clones.

j_call d_call v_call clone_size cdr3_aa cdr3_nt
TRBJ2-2 - TRBV5-1 - CASSFRTTNTGELFF TGCGCCAGCAGCTTTCGGACAACGAACACCGGGGAGCTGTTTTTT
TRBJ1-6 TRBD1 TRBV4-2 few CASSQPTGRDNSPLHF TGTGCCAGCAGCCAACCGACAGGGCGGGATAATTCACCCCTCCACTTT
TRBJ2-5 TRBD2 TRBV7-6 few CASSPHGGYQETQYF TGTGCCAGCAGCCCACACGGGGGGTACCAAGAGACCCAGTACTTC
TRBJ2-7 TRBD1 TRBV11-2 few CASSPGTGRIWSYEQYF TGTGCCAGCAGTCCCGGGACAGGGAGGATTTGGAGCTACGAGCAGTACTTC
TRBJ1-4 TRBD1 TRBV9 - CASSQTQGNEKLFF TGTGCCAGCAGTCAGACACAGGGGAATGAAAAACTGTTTTTT
TRBJ2-3 TRBD2 TRBV7-3 - CASSPRAGGEDTQYF TGTGCCAGCAGCCCGAGAGCGGGGGGAGAAGATACGCAGTATTTT
TRBJ2-2 TRBD1 TRBV30 few CASGRPGGRTGELFF TGTGCCTCGGGCCGTCCAGGGGGTCGCACCGGGGAGCTGTTTTTT
TRBJ2-2 TRBD1 TRBV5-1 few CASSPGTGQGYVGELFF TGCGCCAGCAGCCCAGGAACGGGACAGGGCTACGTCGGGGAGCTGTTTTTT
TRBJ2-5 - TRBV7-9 - CASSFGRTVEETQYF TGTGCCAGCAGCTTCGGGAGGACAGTCGAAGAGACCCAGTACTTC
TRBJ2-5 - TRBV29-1 - CSVDGPAQETQYF TGCAGCGTTGATGGGCCGGCTCAAGAGACCCAGTACTTC
TRBJ2-2 - TRBV6-4 - CASSQTPDTGELFF TGTGCCAGCAGCCAGACACCCGACACCGGGGAGCTGTTTTTT
TRBJ1-2 TRBD1 TRBV20-1 - CSAVSGGGYTF TGCAGTGCAGTTTCAGGGGGTGGCTACACCTTC
TRBJ2-3 TRBD1 TRBV7-9 few CASSFLGGSPTDTQYF TGTGCCAGCAGCTTCTTAGGGGGCTCCCCCACAGATACGCAGTATTTT
TRBJ1-5 - TRBV28 - CASSVYRNQPQHF TGTGCCAGCAGTGTCTATCGCAATCAGCCCCAGCATTTT
TRBJ1-2 - TRBV4-2 - CASSQDGGRDYGYTF TGTGCCAGCAGCCAAGATGGCGGCAGGGACTATGGCTACACCTTC
TRBJ1-5 TRBD1 TRBV30 - CAWSLTGGDQPQHF TGTGCCTGGAGTCTTACAGGGGGCGATCAGCCCCAGCATTTT
TRBJ1-1 - TRBV11-2 - CASSFSESTEAFF TGTGCCAGCAGCTTTAGCGAGAGTACTGAAGCTTTCTTT
TRBJ2-7 - TRBV2 - CASTPGGVSEQYF TGTGCCAGCACCCCCGGTGGTGTAAGCGAGCAGTACTTC
TRBJ2-7 TRBD2 TRBV28 - CASSSHRTSGVSYEQYF TGTGCCAGCAGTTCCCACCGAACTAGCGGGGTTTCCTACGAGCAGTACTTC
TRBJ2-3 TRBD1 TRBV4-1 few CASSPGQDSTDTQYF TGCGCCAGCAGCCCGGGACAGGACAGCACAGATACGCAGTATTTT
TRBJ1-2 - TRBV19 - CASSAAQAAKNYGYTF TGTGCCAGTAGTGCCGCCCAGGCAGCTAAGAACTATGGCTACACCTTC
TRBJ2-3 TRBD1 TRBV5-4 few CASSPLTGSLDTQYF TGTGCCAGCAGCCCATTGACAGGGTCCTTAGATACGCAGTATTTT
TRBJ1-4 TRBD1 TRBV5-4 - CASSPRQGEGEKLFF TGTGCCAGCAGCCCACGACAGGGGGAAGGTGAAAAACTGTTTTTT
TRBJ2-5 - TRBV11-3 few CASSLQGGDETQYF TGTGCCAGCAGCTTACAGGGTGGTGACGAGACCCAGTACTTC
TRBJ2-1 TRBD2 TRBV7-2 - CASSFRTSGGAPYNEQFF TGTGCCAGCAGCTTCCGGACTAGCGGGGGGGCCCCCTACAATGAGCAGTTCTTC
TRBJ1-1 TRBD1 TRBV7-9 - CASSLQGRGTEAFF TGTGCCAGCAGCCTACAGGGGAGAGGTACTGAAGCTTTCTTT
TRBJ1-6 TRBD1 TRBV9 few CASSWGTGEPPLHF TGTGCCAGCAGCTGGGGGACAGGGGAACCACCCCTCCACTTT
TRBJ2-2 - TRBV4-2 few CASSSPGQVFGSGELFF TGTGCCAGCAGCTCCCCGGGACAAGTCTTTGGGTCCGGGGAGCTGTTTTTT
TRBJ1-1 TRBD1 TRBV13 - CASSRQGMGTEAFF TGTGCCAGCAGCAGACAGGGGATGGGCACTGAAGCTTTCTTT
TRBJ2-1 TRBD2 TRBV7-9 - CASSRRGGNEQFF TGTGCCAGCAGCCGTCGGGGGGGAAATGAGCAGTTCTTC
TRBJ1-1 - TRBV5-4 - CASREGGTKITEAFF TGTGCCAGCCGGGAAGGAGGGACCAAGATCACTGAAGCTTTCTTT
TRBJ1-3 TRBD1 TRBV29-1 - CSLQGAGNTIYF TGCAGTCTACAGGGGGCTGGAAACACCATATATTTT
TRBJ2-5 - TRBV5-4 few CASSLGQETQYF TGTGCCAGCAGCCTAGGACAAGAGACCCAGTACTTC
TRBJ2-1 - TRBV28 - CASSLLNREQFF TGTGCCAGCAGTCTACTTAACAGGGAGCAGTTCTTC
TRBJ2-7 - TRBV2 few CASREGPGFSHEQYF TGTGCCAGCAGGGAGGGCCCGGGGTTCTCCCACGAGCAGTACTTC
TRBJ2-3 - TRBV2 few CASSPAGLTQYF TGTGCCAGCAGCCCCGCAGGGTTAACGCAGTATTTT
TRBJ1-1 - TRBV7-3 - CASSLGENTEAFF TGTGCCAGCAGCTTAGGAGAGAACACTGAAGCTTTCTTT
TRBJ2-1 TRBD2 TRBV7-3 - CASSLTASGGAGYNEQFF TGTGCCAGCAGCTTAACCGCTAGCGGGGGGGCCGGGTACAATGAGCAGTTCTTC
TRBJ1-2 - TRBV7-2 few CASSPAAGDGYTF TGTGCCAGCAGCCCTGCGGCAGGGGACGGCTACACCTTC
TRBJ2-1 TRBD1 TRBV13 - CASSAATGAQFF TGTGCCAGCAGCGCCGCGACAGGGGCGCAGTTCTTC
TRBJ2-7 TRBD1 TRBV7-8 few CASSLPGQGPYEQYF TGTGCCAGCAGCTTGCCGGGACAGGGCCCCTACGAGCAGTACTTC
TRBJ1-2 TRBD1 TRBV6-5 few CASRRDRGQGGYTF TGTGCCAGCAGGCGGGACAGGGGGCAAGGTGGCTACACCTTC